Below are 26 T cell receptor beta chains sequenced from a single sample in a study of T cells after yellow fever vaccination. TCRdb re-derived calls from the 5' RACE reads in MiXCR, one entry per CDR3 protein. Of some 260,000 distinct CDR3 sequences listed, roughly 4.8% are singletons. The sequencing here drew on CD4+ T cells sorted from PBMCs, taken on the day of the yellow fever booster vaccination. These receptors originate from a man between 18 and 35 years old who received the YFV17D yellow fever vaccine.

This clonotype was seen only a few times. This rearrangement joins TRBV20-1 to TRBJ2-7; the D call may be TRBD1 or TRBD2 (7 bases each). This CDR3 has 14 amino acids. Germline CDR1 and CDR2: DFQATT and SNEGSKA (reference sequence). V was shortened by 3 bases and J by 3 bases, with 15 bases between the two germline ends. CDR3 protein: CSARIQGGLYEQYF. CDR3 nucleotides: TGCAGTGCTAGGATCCAGGGGGGGCTCTACGAGCAGTACTTC.

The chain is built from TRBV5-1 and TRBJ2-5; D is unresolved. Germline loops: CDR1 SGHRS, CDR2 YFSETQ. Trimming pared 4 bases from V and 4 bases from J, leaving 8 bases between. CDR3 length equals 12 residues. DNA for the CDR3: TGCGCCAGCAGCCGAAACAGAGAGACCCAGTACTTC. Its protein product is CASSRNRETQYF.

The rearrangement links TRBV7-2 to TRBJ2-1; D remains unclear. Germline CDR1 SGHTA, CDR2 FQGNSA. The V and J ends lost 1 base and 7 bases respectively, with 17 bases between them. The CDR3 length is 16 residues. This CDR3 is CASSLEVAVAWNEQFF. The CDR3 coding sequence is TGTGCCAGCAGCTTAGAGGTGGCAGTGGCATGGAATGAGCAGTTCTTC.

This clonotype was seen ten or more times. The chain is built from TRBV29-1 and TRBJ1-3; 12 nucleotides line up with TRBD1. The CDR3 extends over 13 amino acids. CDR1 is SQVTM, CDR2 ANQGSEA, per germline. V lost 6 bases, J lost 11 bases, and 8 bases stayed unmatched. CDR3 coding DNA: TGCAGCGTGGGACAGGGGGCATTAAGCCCCATATATTTT. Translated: CSVGQGALSPIYF.

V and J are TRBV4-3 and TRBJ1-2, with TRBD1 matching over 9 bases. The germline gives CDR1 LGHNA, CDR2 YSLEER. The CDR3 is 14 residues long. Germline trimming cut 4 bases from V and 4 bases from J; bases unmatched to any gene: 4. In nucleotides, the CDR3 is TGCGCCAGCAGCCGGGGACAGGGAGGCTATGGCTACACCTTC. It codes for CASSRGQGGYGYTF.

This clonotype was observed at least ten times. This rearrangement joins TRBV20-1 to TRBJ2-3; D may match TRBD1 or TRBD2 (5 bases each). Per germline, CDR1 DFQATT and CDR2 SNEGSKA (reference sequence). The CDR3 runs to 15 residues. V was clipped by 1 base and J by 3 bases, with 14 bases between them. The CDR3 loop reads CSARGPTGGTDTQYF. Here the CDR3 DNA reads TGCAGTGCTAGAGGCCCGACTGGGGGTACAGATACGCAGTATTTT.

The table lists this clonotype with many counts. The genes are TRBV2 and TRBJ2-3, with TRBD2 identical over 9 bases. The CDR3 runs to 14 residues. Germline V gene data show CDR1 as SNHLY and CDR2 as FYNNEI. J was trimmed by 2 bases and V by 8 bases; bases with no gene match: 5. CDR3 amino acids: CASAGLAFTDTQYF. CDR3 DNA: TGTGCCAGCGCAGGACTAGCGTTCACAGATACGCAGTATTTT.

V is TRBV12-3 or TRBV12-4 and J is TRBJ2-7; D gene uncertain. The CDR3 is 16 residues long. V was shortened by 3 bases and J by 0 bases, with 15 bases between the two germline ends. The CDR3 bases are TGTGCCAGCAGTTTGAGAGTGCGCGCCCACTCCTACGAGCAGTACGTC. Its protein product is CASSLRVRAHSYEQYV.

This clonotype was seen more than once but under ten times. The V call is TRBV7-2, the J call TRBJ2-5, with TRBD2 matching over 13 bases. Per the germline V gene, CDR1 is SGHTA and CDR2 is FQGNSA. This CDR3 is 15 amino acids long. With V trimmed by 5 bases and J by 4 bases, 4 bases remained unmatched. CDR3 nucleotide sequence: TGTGCCAGCAGCCGACTAGCGGGGGGTGGAGAGACCCAGTACTTC. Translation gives CASSRLAGGGETQYF.

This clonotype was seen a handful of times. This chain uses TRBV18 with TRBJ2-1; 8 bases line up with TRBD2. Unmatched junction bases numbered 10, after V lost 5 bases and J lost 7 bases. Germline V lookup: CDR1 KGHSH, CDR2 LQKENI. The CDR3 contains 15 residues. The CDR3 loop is CASSASGGPWNEQFF. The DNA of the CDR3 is TGTGCCAGCTCAGCTTCGGGGGGGCCCTGGAATGAGCAGTTCTTC.

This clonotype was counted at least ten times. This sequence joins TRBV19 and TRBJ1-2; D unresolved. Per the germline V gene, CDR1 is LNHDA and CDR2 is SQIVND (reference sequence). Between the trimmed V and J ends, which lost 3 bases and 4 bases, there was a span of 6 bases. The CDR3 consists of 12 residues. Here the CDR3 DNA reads TGTGCCAGTAGTATCCGCTCCTATGGCTACACCTTC. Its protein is CASSIRSYGYTF.

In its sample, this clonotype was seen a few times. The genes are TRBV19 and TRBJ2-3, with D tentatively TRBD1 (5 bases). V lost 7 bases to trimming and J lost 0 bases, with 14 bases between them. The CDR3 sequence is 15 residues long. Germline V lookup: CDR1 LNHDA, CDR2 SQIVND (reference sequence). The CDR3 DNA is TGTGCCAGTACTAGGGGCTTATTAAGCACAGATACGCAGTATTTT. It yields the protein CASTRGLLSTDTQYF. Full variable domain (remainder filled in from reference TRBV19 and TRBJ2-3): DGGITQSPKYLFRKEGQNVTLSCEQNLNHDAMYWYRQDPGQGLRLIYYSQIVNDFQKGDIAEGYSVSREKKESFPLTVTSAQKNPTAFYLCASTRGLLSTDTQYFGPGTRLTVL.

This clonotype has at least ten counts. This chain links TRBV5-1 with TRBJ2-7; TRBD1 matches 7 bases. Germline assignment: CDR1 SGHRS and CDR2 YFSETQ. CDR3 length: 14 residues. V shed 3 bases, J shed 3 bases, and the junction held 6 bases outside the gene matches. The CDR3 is CASSYRGEGYEQYF. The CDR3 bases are TGCGCCAGCAGCTACAGGGGAGAAGGCTACGAGCAGTACTTC.

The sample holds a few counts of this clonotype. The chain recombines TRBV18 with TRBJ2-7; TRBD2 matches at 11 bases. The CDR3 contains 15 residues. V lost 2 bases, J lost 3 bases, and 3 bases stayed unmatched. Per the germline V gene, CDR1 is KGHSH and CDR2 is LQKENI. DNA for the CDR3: TGTGCCAGCTCACCAACTAGCGGGGGATACTACGAGCAGTACTTC. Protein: CASSPTSGGYYEQYF.

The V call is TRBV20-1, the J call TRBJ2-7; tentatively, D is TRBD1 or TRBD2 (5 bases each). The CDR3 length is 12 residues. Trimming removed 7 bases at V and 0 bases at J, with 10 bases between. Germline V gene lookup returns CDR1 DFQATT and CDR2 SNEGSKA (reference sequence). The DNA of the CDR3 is TGCAGTGGGAAGGGGAGCTCCTACGAGCAGTACTTC. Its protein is CSGKGSSYEQYF.

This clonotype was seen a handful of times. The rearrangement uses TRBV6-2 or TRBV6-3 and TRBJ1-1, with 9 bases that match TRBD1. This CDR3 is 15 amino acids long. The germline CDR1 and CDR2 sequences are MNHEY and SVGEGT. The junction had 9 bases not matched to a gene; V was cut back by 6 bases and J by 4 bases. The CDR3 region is CASSSAGQGGTEAFF. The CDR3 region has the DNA TGTGCCAGCAGCTCAGCGGGACAGGGTGGCACTGAAGCTTTCTTT.

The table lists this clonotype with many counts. CDR3 in amino acids: CASRRAGLNSPLHF. The DNA of the CDR3 is TGTGCCAGCCGTCGGGCAGGCCTCAATTCACCCCTCCACTTT. The chain recombines TRBV27 with TRBJ1-6; D gene unclear. The CDR3 is made up of 14 amino acids. V shed 8 bases and J shed 7 bases, with 15 bases lying between them. Germline CDR1 is MNHEY and CDR2 is SMNVEV (reference sequence).

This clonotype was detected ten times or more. The CDR3 protein is CASSRTTTYEQYF. In DNA, the CDR3 is TGCGCCAGCAGCCGGACAACCACCTACGAGCAGTACTTC. The chain couples TRBV5-1 to TRBJ2-7; the D gene is possibly TRBD1 (5 bases). Germline CDR1 reads SGHRS; CDR2 reads YFSETQ. Trimming took off 4 bases at V and 2 bases at J, with 10 bases between the two ends. The CDR3 is made up of 13 amino acids.

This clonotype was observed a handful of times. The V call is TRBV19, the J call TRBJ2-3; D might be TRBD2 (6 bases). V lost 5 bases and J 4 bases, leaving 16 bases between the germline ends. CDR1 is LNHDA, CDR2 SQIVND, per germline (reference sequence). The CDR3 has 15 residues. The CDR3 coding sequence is TGTGCCAGTAGTCGACGGAGGGGTTTGGCAGATACGCAGTATTTT. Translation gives CASSRRRGLADTQYF.

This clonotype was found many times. Here the CDR3 reads CASSSSGETQYF. The CDR3 nucleotides are TGTGCCAGCAGTTCCTCGGGGGAGACCCAGTACTTC. V usage is TRBV6-5 and J usage is TRBJ2-5; a possible D gene is TRBD2 (5 bases). CDR3 length equals 12 residues. Trimming pared 4 bases from V and 5 bases from J, leaving 8 bases between. CDR1 MNHEY and CDR2 SVGAGI come from the germline V gene.

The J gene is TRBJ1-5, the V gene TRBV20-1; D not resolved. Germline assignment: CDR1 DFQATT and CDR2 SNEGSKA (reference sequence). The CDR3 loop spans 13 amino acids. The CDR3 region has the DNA TGCAGCCCCTGCGGGGATAGCAATCAGCCCCAGCATTTT. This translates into CSPCGDSNQPQHF.

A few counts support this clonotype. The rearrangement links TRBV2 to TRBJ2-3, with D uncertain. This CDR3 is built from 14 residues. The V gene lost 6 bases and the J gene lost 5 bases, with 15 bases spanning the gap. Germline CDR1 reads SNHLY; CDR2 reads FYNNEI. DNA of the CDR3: TGTGCCAGCAGCGAGGCCGACGAAAGAGATACGCAGTATTTT. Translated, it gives CASSEADERDTQYF.

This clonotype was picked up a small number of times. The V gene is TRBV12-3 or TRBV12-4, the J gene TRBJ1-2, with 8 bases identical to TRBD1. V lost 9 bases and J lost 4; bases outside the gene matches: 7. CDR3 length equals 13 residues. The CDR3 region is CASGIQGGYGYTF. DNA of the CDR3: TGTGCCAGTGGTATACAGGGGGGCTATGGCTACACCTTC.

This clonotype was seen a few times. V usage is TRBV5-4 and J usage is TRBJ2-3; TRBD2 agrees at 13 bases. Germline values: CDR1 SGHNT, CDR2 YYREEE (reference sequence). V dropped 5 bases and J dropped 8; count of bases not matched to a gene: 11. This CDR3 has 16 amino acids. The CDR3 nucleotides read TGTGCCAGCAGGGGGGGACTAGCGGGGAGGCGAGCTACGCAGTATTTT. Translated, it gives CASRGGLAGRRATQYF.

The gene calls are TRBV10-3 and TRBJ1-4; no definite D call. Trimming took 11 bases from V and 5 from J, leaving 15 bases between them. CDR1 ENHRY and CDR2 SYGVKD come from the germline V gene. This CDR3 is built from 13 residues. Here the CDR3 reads CALRRAENEKLFF. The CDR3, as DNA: TGTGCCCTTCGTAGGGCAGAGAATGAAAAACTGTTTTTT.

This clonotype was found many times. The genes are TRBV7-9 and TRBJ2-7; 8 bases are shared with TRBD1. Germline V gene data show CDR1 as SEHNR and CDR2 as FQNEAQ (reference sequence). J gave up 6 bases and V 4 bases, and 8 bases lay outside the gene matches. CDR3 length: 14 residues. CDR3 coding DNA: TGTGCCAGCAGCTCAGGGGGCGCCGCATTCGAGCAGTACTTC. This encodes CASSSGGAAFEQYF. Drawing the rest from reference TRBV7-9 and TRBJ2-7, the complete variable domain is DTGVSQNPRHKITKRGQNVTFRCDPISEHNRLYWYRQTLGQGPEFLTYFQNEAQLEKSRLLSDRFSAERPKGSFSTLEIQRTEQGDSAMYLCASSSGGAAFEQYFGPGTRLTVT.